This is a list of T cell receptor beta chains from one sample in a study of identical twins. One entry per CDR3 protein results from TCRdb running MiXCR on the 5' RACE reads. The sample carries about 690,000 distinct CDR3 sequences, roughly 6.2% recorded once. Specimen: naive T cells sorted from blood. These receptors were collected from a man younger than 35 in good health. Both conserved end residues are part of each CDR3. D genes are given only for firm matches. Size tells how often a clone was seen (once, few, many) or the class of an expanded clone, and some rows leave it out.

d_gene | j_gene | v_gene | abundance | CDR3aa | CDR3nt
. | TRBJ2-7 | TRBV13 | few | CASSYVGGHYEQYF | TGTGCCAGCAGCTACGTGGGGGGCCACTACGAGCAGTACTTC
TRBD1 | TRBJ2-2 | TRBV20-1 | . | CSARDGDRTRGELFF | TGCAGTGCTAGAGATGGGGACAGAACCCGGGGGGAGCTGTTTTTT
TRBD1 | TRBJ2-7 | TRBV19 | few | CASSIQGASYEQYF | TGTGCCAGTAGTATACAGGGGGCATCGTACGAGCAGTACTTC
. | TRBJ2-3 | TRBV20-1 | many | CSAREASFTDTQYF | TGCAGTGCTAGAGAGGCTAGCTTTACGGATACGCAGTATTTT
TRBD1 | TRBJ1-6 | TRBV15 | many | CAIGDGTGGSPLHF | TGTGCCATCGGCGATGGGACAGGGGGTTCACCCCTCCACTTT
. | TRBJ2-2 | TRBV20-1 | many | CSAREILAGELFF | TGCAGTGCTAGGGAAATACTGGCCGGGGAGCTGTTTTTT
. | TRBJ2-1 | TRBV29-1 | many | CSVEGTVYNEQFF | TGCAGCGTTGAGGGGACTGTTTACAATGAGCAGTTCTTC
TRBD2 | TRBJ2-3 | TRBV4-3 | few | CASSRNLADGTTDTQYF | TGCGCCAGCAGCCGTAATCTAGCGGATGGAACCACAGATACGCAGTATTTT
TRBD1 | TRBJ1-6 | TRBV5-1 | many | CASSLGDRGNSPLHF | TGCGCCAGCAGCTTGGGCGACAGGGGGAATTCACCCCTCCACTTT
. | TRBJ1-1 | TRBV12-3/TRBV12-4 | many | CASSGSDTEAFF | TGTGCCAGCAGTGGCAGCGACACTGAAGCTTTCTTT
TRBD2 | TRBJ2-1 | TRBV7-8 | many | CASRRRREAYNEQFF | TGTGCCAGCAGAAGGCGGCGGGAGGCCTACAATGAGCAGTTCTTC
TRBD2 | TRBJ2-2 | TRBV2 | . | CASSGTSGITGELFF | TGTGCCAGCAGTGGTACTAGCGGAATTACCGGGGAGCTGTTTTTT
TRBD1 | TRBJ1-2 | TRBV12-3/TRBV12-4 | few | CASRPPGGGYGYTF | TGTGCCAGCCGACCACCAGGGGGTGGCTATGGCTACACCTTC
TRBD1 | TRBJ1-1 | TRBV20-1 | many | CSARRGQGGTEAFF | TGCAGTGCTAGGAGAGGACAGGGCGGCACTGAAGCTTTCTTT
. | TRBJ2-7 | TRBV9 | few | CASSDSSRNEQYF | TGTGCCAGCAGCGATTCCTCTCGCAACGAGCAGTACTTC
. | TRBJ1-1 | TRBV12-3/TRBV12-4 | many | CATIHQGMNTEAFF | TGTGCCACCATTCATCAGGGAATGAACACTGAAGCTTTCTTT
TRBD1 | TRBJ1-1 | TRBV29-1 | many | CSVVSGQLYRAFF | TGCAGCGTCGTATCGGGACAGCTTTACCGAGCTTTCTTT
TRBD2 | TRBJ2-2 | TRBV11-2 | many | CASSLGVLAGGPTAGELFF | TGTGCCAGCAGCTTAGGAGTACTAGCGGGAGGGCCAACGGCCGGGGAGCTGTTTTTT
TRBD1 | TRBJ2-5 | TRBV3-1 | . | CASSQGGRGLLETQYF | TGTGCCAGCAGCCAAGGAGGCAGGGGGCTTCTTGAGACCCAGTACTTC
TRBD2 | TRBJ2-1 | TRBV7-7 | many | CASSFGLASDEQFF | TGTGCCAGCAGCTTTGGACTAGCCTCCGATGAGCAGTTCTTC
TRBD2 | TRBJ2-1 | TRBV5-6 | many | CASSSLSGGYNEQFF | TGTGCCAGCAGCTCCCTATCGGGAGGGTACAATGAGCAGTTCTTC
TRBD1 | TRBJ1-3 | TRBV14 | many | CASSQDLTDRVYLSDTIYF | TGTGCCAGCAGCCAAGACCTAACGGACAGGGTATATCTGTCGGACACCATATATTTT
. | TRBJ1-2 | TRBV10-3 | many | CAISLPGTGGGYTF | TGTGCCATCAGCCTCCCCGGGACGGGGGGTGGCTACACCTTC
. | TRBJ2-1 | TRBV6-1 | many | CASMGTQVSSYNEQFF | TGTGCCAGCATGGGGACACAGGTTAGCTCCTACAATGAGCAGTTCTTC
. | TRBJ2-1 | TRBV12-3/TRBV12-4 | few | CASGDFSTYNEQFF | TGTGCCAGCGGAGACTTCTCCACCTACAATGAGCAGTTCTTC
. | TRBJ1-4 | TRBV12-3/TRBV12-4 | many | CASSPTVTNEKLFF | TGTGCCAGCAGTCCGACGGTAACTAATGAAAAACTGTTTTTT
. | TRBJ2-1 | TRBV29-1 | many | CSVVVRGLTLNEQFF | TGCAGCGTTGTCGTAAGGGGACTGACTTTAAATGAGCAGTTCTTC
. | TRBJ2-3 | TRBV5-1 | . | CASSDIGPGWSTDTQYF | TGCGCCAGCAGCGACATAGGCCCAGGTTGGAGCACAGATACGCAGTATTTT
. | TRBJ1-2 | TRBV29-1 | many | CSVTLDGLTF | TGCAGCGTTACCTTGGACGGTTTGACCTTC
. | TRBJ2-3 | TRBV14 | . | CASSQEGIPSTDTQYF | TGTGCCAGCAGCCAAGAAGGTATTCCTAGCACAGATACGCAGTATTTT
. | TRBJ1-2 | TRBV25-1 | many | CASSAPNYGYTF | TGTGCCAGCAGTGCTCCAAACTATGGCTACACCTTC
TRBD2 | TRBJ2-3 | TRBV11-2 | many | CASSQRGLRTDTQYF | TGTGCCAGCAGCCAGAGGGGACTACGAACAGATACGCAGTATTTT
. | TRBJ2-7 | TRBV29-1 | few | CSVEVVNEGYEQYF | TGCAGCGTTGAGGTGGTCAATGAGGGCTACGAGCAGTACTTC
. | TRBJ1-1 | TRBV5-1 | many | CASSWVGRATEAFF | TGCGCCAGCAGCTGGGTCGGCAGGGCCACTGAAGCTTTCTTT
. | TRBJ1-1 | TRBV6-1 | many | CASSLTPGTTNTEAFF | TGTGCCAGCAGTCTAACCCCCGGGACCACGAACACTGAAGCTTTCTTT
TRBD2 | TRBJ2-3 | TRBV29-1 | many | CSGRGGQADTQYF | TGCAGCGGGAGGGGAGGGCAGGCAGATACGCAGTATTTT
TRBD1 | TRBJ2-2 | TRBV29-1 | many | CSVASGTGSGELFF | TGCAGCGTTGCCTCCGGGACAGGGAGCGGGGAGCTGTTTTTT
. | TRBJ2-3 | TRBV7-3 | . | CASSLNGGADTQYF | TGTGCCAGCAGCTTAAACGGAGGGGCAGATACGCAGTATTTT
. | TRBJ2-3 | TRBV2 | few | CASNLAAKGTDTQYF | TGTGCCAGCAATCTAGCAGCTAAAGGCACAGATACGCAGTATTTT
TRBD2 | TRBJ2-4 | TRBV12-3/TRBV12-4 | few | CASSPRGLAGEAVAKNIQYF | TGTGCCAGCAGCCCCCGGGGACTAGCGGGAGAAGCCGTAGCCAAAAACATTCAGTACTTC
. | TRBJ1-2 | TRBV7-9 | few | CASSGQTSNYGYTF | TGTGCCAGCAGCGGGCAGACATCTAACTATGGCTACACCTTC
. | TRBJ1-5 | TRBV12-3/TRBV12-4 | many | CASSLGVGQPQHF | TGTGCCAGCAGTTTGGGGGTGGGTCAGCCCCAGCATTTT
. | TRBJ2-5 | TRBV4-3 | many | CASSQIGETQYF | TGCGCCAGCAGCCAAATCGGAGAGACCCAGTACTTC
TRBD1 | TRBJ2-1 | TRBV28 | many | CASSPRQGAHNEQFF | TGTGCCAGCAGCCCTCGACAGGGGGCCCACAATGAGCAGTTCTTC
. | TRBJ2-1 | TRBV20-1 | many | CSVFKDSDDEQFF | TGCAGTGTCTTTAAGGACTCTGACGATGAGCAGTTCTTC
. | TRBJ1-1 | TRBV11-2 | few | CASSSRRLGGGLNTEAFF | TGTGCCAGCAGCTCTAGGAGACTAGGAGGGGGTTTGAACACTGAAGCTTTCTTT
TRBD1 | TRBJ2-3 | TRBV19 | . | CASSSIFRTGQTDTQYF | TGTGCCAGTAGCTCTATTTTCCGGACAGGCCAAACAGATACGCAGTATTTT
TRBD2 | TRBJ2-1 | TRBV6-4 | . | CASSDSRASGRNNEQFF | TGTGCCAGCAGTGACTCGAGGGCTAGCGGGAGGAACAATGAGCAGTTCTTC
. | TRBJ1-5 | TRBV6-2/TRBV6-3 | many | CASSYGVSNQPQHF | TGTGCCAGCAGTTATGGGGTAAGCAATCAGCCCCAGCATTTT
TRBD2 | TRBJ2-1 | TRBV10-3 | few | CAITEGLAGVYNEQFF | TGTGCCATCACCGAGGGACTAGCGGGAGTATACAATGAGCAGTTCTTC